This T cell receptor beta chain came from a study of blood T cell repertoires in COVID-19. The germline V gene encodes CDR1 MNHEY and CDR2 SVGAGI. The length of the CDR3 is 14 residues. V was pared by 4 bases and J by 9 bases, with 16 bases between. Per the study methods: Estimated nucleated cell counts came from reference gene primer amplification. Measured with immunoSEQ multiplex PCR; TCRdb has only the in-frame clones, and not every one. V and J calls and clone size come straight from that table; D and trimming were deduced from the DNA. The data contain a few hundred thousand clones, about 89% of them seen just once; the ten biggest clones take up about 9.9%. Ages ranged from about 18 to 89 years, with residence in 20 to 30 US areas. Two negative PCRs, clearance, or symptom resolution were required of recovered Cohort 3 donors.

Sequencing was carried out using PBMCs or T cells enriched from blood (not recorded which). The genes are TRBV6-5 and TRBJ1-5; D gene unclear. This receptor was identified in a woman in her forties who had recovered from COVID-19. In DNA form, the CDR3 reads TGTGCCAGCAGTTTGGACTTCAGGAAATGGCCCCAGCATTTT. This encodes CASSLDFRKWPQHF.